The clone carrying this T cell receptor beta chain was seen only a few times. This entry is derived from a study of blood T cell repertoires in COVID-19. Profiled with immunoSEQ multiplex PCR; TCRdb holds only in-frame clones, not every one. The data show about 270,000 clones, with approximately 90% seen just once and roughly a sixth held by the top ten. From germline, CDR1 is LGHNA and CDR2 YNFKEQ. V was pared by 2 bases and J by 0 bases, with 4 bases of the junction left unmatched. The CDR3 is 18 amino acids. The receptor was isolated from a man between 18 and 29 years old who had recovered from COVID-19. This chain links TRBV4-2 with TRBJ2-2; TRBD1 aligns across 12 bases. Sample: PBMCs or T cells enriched from blood (not recorded which). Here the CDR3 reads CASSQPGQGAPNTGELFF. The DNA of the CDR3 is TGTGCCAGCAGCCAACCGGGACAGGGGGCGCCGAACACCGGGGAGCTGTTTTTT.